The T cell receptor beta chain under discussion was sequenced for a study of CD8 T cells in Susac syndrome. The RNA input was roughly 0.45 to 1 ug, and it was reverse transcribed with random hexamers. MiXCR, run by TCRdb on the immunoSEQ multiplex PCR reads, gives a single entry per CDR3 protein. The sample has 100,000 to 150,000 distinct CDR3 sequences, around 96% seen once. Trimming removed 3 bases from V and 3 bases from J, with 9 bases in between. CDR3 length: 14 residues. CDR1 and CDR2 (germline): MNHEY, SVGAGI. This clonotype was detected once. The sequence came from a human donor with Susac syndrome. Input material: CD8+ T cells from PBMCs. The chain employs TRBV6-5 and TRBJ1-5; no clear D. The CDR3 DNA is TGTGCCAGCAGTTATCAGCGGTTCAATCAGCCCCAGCATTTT. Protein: CASSYQRFNQPQHF.